This TCR beta chain was found in a study of monozygotic twins with inflammatory bowel disease. The quantity of total RNA per TCR library was 3,000 to 4,500 ng. After re-calling the 5' RACE reads, TCRdb lists one entry per CDR3 protein, DNA absent. This listing includes 330,000 or so distinct CDR3 sequences. This CDR3 has 15 amino acids. The germline V gene has CDR1 SGHRS and CDR2 YFSETQ. The clonotype was recovered from a human donor with ulcerative colitis or Crohn's disease, or a healthy co-twin of an affected twin (not recorded which). The chain links TRBV5-1 to TRBJ1-1; lacking DNA, the TRBD1 call made by TCRdb goes unchecked. What was sequenced was blood. Here the CDR3 reads CASSNTGTASVEAFF.